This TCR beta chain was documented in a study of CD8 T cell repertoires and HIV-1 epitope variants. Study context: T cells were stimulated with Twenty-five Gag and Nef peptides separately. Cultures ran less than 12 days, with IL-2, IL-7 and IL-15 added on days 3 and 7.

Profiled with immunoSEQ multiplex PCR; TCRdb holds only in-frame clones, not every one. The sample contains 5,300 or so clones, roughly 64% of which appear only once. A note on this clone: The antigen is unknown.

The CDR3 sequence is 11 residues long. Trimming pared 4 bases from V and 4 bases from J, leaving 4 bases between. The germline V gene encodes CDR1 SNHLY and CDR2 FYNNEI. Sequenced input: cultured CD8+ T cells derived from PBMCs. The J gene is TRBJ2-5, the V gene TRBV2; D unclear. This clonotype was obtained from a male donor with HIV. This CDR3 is CASSVRETQYF. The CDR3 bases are TGTGCCAGCAGTGTTAGAGAGACCCAGTACTTC.